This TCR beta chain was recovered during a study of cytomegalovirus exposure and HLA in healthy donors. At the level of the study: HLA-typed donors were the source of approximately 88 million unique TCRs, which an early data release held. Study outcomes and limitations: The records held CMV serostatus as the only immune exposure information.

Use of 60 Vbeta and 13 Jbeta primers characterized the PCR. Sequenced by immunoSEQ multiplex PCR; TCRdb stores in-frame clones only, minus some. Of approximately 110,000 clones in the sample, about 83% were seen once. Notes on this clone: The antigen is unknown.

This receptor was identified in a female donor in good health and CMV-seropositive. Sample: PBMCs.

For the CDR3, the DNA is TGTGCCAGCAGCAGGAGGGACAGGGGGCAAGAGACCCAGTACTTC. This sequence encodes CASSRRDRGQETQYF. The chain joins TRBV11-1 to TRBJ2-5, with 11 bases lining up with TRBD1. The V and J ends lost 5 bases and 2 bases, in that order; junction bases with no gene match: 4. Germline CDR1 is SGHAT and CDR2 is FQDESV (reference sequence). CDR3 length: 15 amino acids.